These T cell receptor beta chains were read from a single sample in a study of early T cells in non-severe SARS-CoV-2 infection. TCRdb recomputed calls from the 5' RACE reads with MiXCR, one row per CDR3 protein. The sample yields about 22,000 distinct CDR3 sequences, 3.5% to 4.5% seen once. Material: whole blood. These receptors originate from an adult who was a healthcare worker with PCR-confirmed SARS-CoV-2 infection or an uninfected control (not recorded which). The CDR3 runs from the conserved cysteine through the conserved F or W. D genes are given only for firm matches. Part of the rows lack a size; the others show once, few, many or a class for expanded clones.

V: TRBV5-1; J: TRBJ2-2; D: -; size: -; length: 13; CDR3: CASSLRTTGELFF; DNA: TGCGCCAGCAGCTTGCGCACTACCGGGGAGCTGTTTTTT
V: TRBV6-5; J: TRBJ2-5; D: -; size: -; length: 14; CDR3: CASRPELFQETQYF; DNA: TGTGCCAGCAGACCTGAACTGTTCCAAGAGACCCAGTACTTC
V: TRBV5-5; J: TRBJ2-1; D: TRBD1; size: many; length: 14; CDR3: CASTMGRGRNEQFF; DNA: TGTGCCAGCACCATGGGCAGGGGGCGGAATGAGCAGTTCTTC
V: TRBV7-9; J: TRBJ1-5; D: -; size: many; length: 14; CDR3: CASSATTGNQPQHF; DNA: TGTGCCAGCAGCGCAACGACCGGCAATCAGCCCCAGCATTTT
V: TRBV12-3/TRBV12-4; J: TRBJ1-1; D: -; size: medium-sized; length: 12; CDR3: CASRGDGTEAFF; DNA: TGTGCCAGCAGGGGGGACGGCACTGAAGCTTTCTTT
V: TRBV7-2; J: TRBJ2-5; D: TRBD2; size: -; length: 13; CDR3: CATSQGAGETQYF; DNA: TGTGCCACCTCCCAAGGAGCGGGGGAGACCCAGTACTTC
V: TRBV20-1; J: TRBJ1-1; D: -; size: medium-sized; length: 15; CDR3: CSARAGKGTNTEAFF; DNA: TGCAGTGCTAGAGCCGGTAAGGGAACGAACACTGAAGCTTTCTTT
V: TRBV6-1; J: TRBJ2-1; D: TRBD1; size: many; length: 15; CDR3: CASSEPGQGSNEQFF; DNA: TGTGCCAGCAGTGAACCGGGACAGGGAAGCAATGAGCAGTTCTTC
V: TRBV6-1; J: TRBJ2-3; D: TRBD2; size: -; length: 13; CDR3: CASSETGLAGGHF; DNA: TGTGCCAGCAGTGAGACGGGACTAGCGGGTGGGCATTTT
V: TRBV5-1; J: TRBJ1-3; D: TRBD1; size: many; length: 14; CDR3: CASRAGQVENTIYF; DNA: TGCGCCAGCAGGGCCGGACAGGTTGAAAACACCATATATTTT
V: TRBV7-3; J: TRBJ2-5; D: -; size: -; length: 15; CDR3: CASSLKAGVYTTQYF; DNA: TGTGCCAGCAGCTTAAAGGCAGGGGTCTATACGACCCAGTACTTC
V: TRBV4-2; J: TRBJ1-5; D: -; size: many; length: 15; CDR3: CASSQGTGSNQPQHF; DNA: TGTGCCAGCAGCCAAGGAACCGGGAGCAATCAGCCCCAGCATTTT
V: TRBV11-2; J: TRBJ2-5; D: -; size: many; length: 14; CDR3: CASSSHRLQETQYF; DNA: TGTGCCAGCAGCTCTCACCGACTCCAAGAGACCCAGTACTTC
V: TRBV7-3; J: TRBJ2-5; D: -; size: many; length: 14; CDR3: CASSLTGQGPTQYF; DNA: TGTGCCAGCAGCTTAACTGGTCAGGGGCCGACCCAGTACTTC
V: TRBV19; J: TRBJ1-5; D: -; size: -; length: 14; CDR3: CASSIGGGRQPQHF; DNA: TGTGCCAGTAGTATAGGCGGAGGCCGGCAGCCCCAGCATTTT
V: TRBV5-5; J: TRBJ1-1; D: -; size: many; length: 13; CDR3: CASSYYRNTEAFF; DNA: TGTGCCAGCAGCTATTACAGGAACACTGAAGCTTTCTTT
V: TRBV5-1; J: TRBJ2-7; D: -; size: many; length: 15; CDR3: CASSHPSTASYEQYF; DNA: TGCGCCAGCAGCCACCCCTCGACAGCCTCCTACGAGCAGTACTTC
V: TRBV24-1; J: TRBJ2-1; D: -; size: many; length: 15; CDR3: CATSDSGQVNNEQFF; DNA: TGTGCCACCAGTGATTCAGGACAAGTCAACAATGAGCAGTTCTTC
V: TRBV7-6; J: TRBJ1-1; D: -; size: many; length: 13; CDR3: CASSRAWGTEAFF; DNA: TGTGCCAGCAGCAGAGCGTGGGGAACTGAAGCTTTCTTT
V: TRBV7-2; J: TRBJ1-2; D: -; size: few; length: 13; CDR3: CASSSQVNYGYTF; DNA: TGTGCCAGCAGCTCACAGGTTAACTATGGCTACACCTTC
V: TRBV7-3; J: TRBJ2-2; D: -; size: many; length: 15; CDR3: CASSRGHWGTGELFF; DNA: TGTGCCAGCAGCCGCGGACATTGGGGGACCGGGGAGCTGTTTTTT
V: TRBV6-6; J: TRBJ2-7; D: -; size: many; length: 12; CDR3: CASSKGVYEQYF; DNA: TGTGCCAGCAGTAAAGGGGTCTACGAGCAGTACTTC
V: TRBV20-1; J: TRBJ1-5; D: TRBD1; size: many; length: 13; CDR3: CSARGQSNQPQHF; DNA: TGCAGTGCTAGGGGACAGTCTAATCAGCCCCAGCATTTT
V: TRBV29-1; J: TRBJ2-7; D: -; size: many; length: 16; CDR3: CSVEAPQKQNSYEQYF; DNA: TGCAGCGTTGAAGCTCCACAGAAACAGAACTCCTACGAGCAGTACTTC
V: TRBV5-5; J: TRBJ2-3; D: TRBD1; size: many; length: 16; CDR3: CASSFGGTGVTDTQYF; DNA: TGTGCCAGCAGCTTTGGCGGGACAGGGGTAACAGATACGCAGTATTTT
V: TRBV20-1; J: TRBJ2-3; D: -; size: many; length: 15; CDR3: CSARLMGKSADTQYF; DNA: TGCAGTGCTAGACTAATGGGCAAGAGTGCAGATACGCAGTATTTT
V: TRBV7-2; J: TRBJ2-7; D: -; size: many; length: 11; CDR3: CASSVTYEQYF; DNA: TGTGCCAGCAGCGTGACCTACGAGCAGTACTTC
V: TRBV5-1; J: TRBJ2-3; D: -; size: many; length: 12; CDR3: CASREFTDTQYF; DNA: TGCGCCAGCAGGGAATTCACAGATACGCAGTATTTT
V: TRBV2; J: TRBJ2-7; D: TRBD2; size: -; length: 15; CDR3: CASSAGLAVWNEQYF; DNA: TGTGCCAGCAGCGCGGGACTAGCGGTTTGGAATGAGCAGTACTTC
V: TRBV18; J: TRBJ2-7; D: TRBD2; size: -; length: 15; CDR3: CASSPPRLAGDEQYF; DNA: TGTGCCAGCTCACCACCGCGACTAGCGGGAGACGAGCAGTACTTC
V: TRBV11-2; J: TRBJ2-3; D: TRBD2; size: many; length: 15; CDR3: CASSLGRGGPNTQYF; DNA: TGTGCCAGCAGCTTAGGGCGGGGGGGCCCAAATACGCAGTATTTT
V: TRBV4-1; J: TRBJ2-1; D: TRBD2; size: many; length: 16; CDR3: CASTLLGRGAYNEQFF; DNA: TGCGCCAGCACCTTACTTGGACGGGGGGCCTACAATGAGCAGTTCTTC
V: TRBV12-3/TRBV12-4; J: TRBJ2-3; D: -; size: many; length: 13; CDR3: CASSIGRENTQYF; DNA: TGTGCCAGCAGTATAGGACGGGAGAATACGCAGTATTTT
V: TRBV7-2; J: TRBJ2-7; D: -; size: -; length: 14; CDR3: CASSWSHSTREQYF; DNA: TGTGCCAGCAGCTGGTCCCATTCGACTCGCGAGCAGTACTTC
V: TRBV7-6; J: TRBJ1-3; D: -; size: many; length: 13; CDR3: CASSLLAENTIYF; DNA: TGTGCCAGCAGCTTACTTGCGGAAAACACCATATATTTT
V: TRBV7-9; J: TRBJ2-1; D: TRBD2; size: many; length: 15; CDR3: CASSFFTSGRDEQFF; DNA: TGTGCCAGCAGCTTTTTCACTAGCGGGAGAGATGAGCAGTTCTTC
V: TRBV11-2; J: TRBJ2-5; D: TRBD2; size: many; length: 15; CDR3: CASSSSGGAAETQYF; DNA: TGTGCCAGCAGCTCTAGCGGGGGGGCCGCAGAGACCCAGTACTTC
V: TRBV7-8; J: TRBJ2-1; D: -; size: few; length: 16; CDR3: CASSNGARGSYNEQFF; DNA: TGTGCCAGCAGCAACGGGGCTAGGGGCTCCTACAATGAGCAGTTCTTC
V: TRBV5-1; J: TRBJ1-1; D: -; size: many; length: 15; CDR3: CASSLVGNGNTEAFF; DNA: TGCGCCAGCAGCTTGGTAGGGAATGGGAACACTGAAGCTTTCTTT
V: TRBV5-1; J: TRBJ1-1; D: TRBD1; size: many; length: 13; CDR3: CASSTTGVTEAFF; DNA: TGCGCCAGCAGCACGACAGGGGTCACTGAAGCTTTCTTT
V: TRBV9; J: TRBJ1-1; D: -; size: many; length: 16; CDR3: CASSIYATSPNTEAFF; DNA: TGTGCCAGCAGCATTTATGCTACATCGCCCAACACTGAAGCTTTCTTT
V: TRBV14; J: TRBJ1-3; D: -; size: many; length: 13; CDR3: CASSLRPENTIYF; DNA: TGTGCCAGCAGCCTTCGACCGGAAAACACCATATATTTT
V: TRBV4-2; J: TRBJ2-5; D: TRBD2; size: -; length: 20; CDR3: CASSQDRPQRGAVYQETQYF; DNA: TGTGCCAGCAGCCAAGATCGTCCCCAGCGGGGGGCAGTGTACCAAGAGACCCAGTACTTC
V: TRBV6-2/TRBV6-3; J: TRBJ1-1; D: -; size: many; length: 15; CDR3: CASSTQQGWNTEAFF; DNA: TGTGCCAGCAGTACCCAGCAGGGGTGGAACACTGAAGCTTTCTTT
V: TRBV4-1; J: TRBJ1-6; D: -; size: many; length: 16; CDR3: CASSQDRRQTISPLHF; DNA: TGCGCCAGCAGCCAAGATAGGAGACAAACCATTTCACCCCTCCACTTT
V: TRBV28; J: TRBJ1-5; D: TRBD1; size: many; length: 15; CDR3: CASSFRQGVNQPQHF; DNA: TGTGCCAGCAGTTTTCGGCAGGGGGTCAATCAGCCCCAGCATTTT
V: TRBV19; J: TRBJ2-3; D: TRBD2; size: many; length: 16; CDR3: CASSRGLAGGTDTQYF; DNA: TGTGCCAGTAGTAGGGGACTAGCGGGAGGTACAGATACGCAGTATTTT
V: TRBV7-9; J: TRBJ1-1; D: -; size: many; length: 13; CDR3: CASLGQGNTEAFF; DNA: TGTGCTTCGTTAGGTCAGGGGAACACTGAAGCTTTCTTT
V: TRBV5-1; J: TRBJ2-4; D: -; size: many; length: 14; CDR3: CASSLGQSKNIQYF; DNA: TGCGCCAGCAGCTTGGGGCAGTCCAAAAACATTCAGTACTTC
V: TRBV5-1; J: TRBJ1-3; D: TRBD1; size: few; length: 15; CDR3: CASRSGQNSGNTIYF; DNA: TGCGCCAGCAGATCGGGACAGAACTCTGGAAACACCATATATTTT
V: TRBV5-1; J: TRBJ1-6; D: -; size: many; length: 16; CDR3: CASSLTPTGTNSPLHF; DNA: TGCGCCAGCAGCTTGACCCCCACAGGGACCAACTCACCCCTCCACTTT
V: TRBV28; J: TRBJ1-1; D: -; size: many; length: 10; CDR3: CASFSYEAFF; DNA: TGTGCCAGCTTTTCCTATGAAGCTTTCTTT
V: TRBV28; J: TRBJ2-3; D: TRBD2; size: many; length: 18; CDR3: CASSLPDPRGDGTDTQYF; DNA: TGTGCCAGCAGTTTACCCGACCCCCGGGGGGATGGCACAGATACGCAGTATTTT
V: TRBV2; J: TRBJ2-7; D: -; size: many; length: 17; CDR3: CASSEALLWDRLQEQYF; DNA: TGTGCCAGCAGTGAAGCGCTTCTCTGGGACCGCCTACAAGAGCAGTACTTC